The clone carrying this TCR beta chain came up once. Per the original methods: Reference gene primers were amplified, and this amplification served to estimate nucleated cell counts. Here immunoSEQ multiplex PCR was the method, and the copy in TCRdb shows in-frame clones only, minus some. Clonal size and the V and J genes are those of that table, whereas D and trimming came from the DNA. The sample lists about 120,000 clones, 70% to 85% occurring once. CDR1 and CDR2 (germline): MDHEN, SYDVKM. V gave up 7 bases and J gave up 7 bases; unmatched junction bases: 7. The CDR3 covers 13 residues. This entry belongs to a study of blood T cell repertoires in COVID-19. Overall study context: There were acute and convalescent COVID-19 samples, and they came from the United States, Italy and Spain. Sample material is recorded as cDNA or gDNA derived from T cells, B-cell-depleted T cells, or PBMCs.

The TCR originated in a man aged 65 to 79 with active or convalescent COVID-19. The chain has TRBV28 and TRBJ2-7; 10 nucleotides line up with TRBD1. The sample comprised peripheral blood. CDR3 sequence: CASTGQGGLEQYF. DNA of the CDR3: TGTGCCAGCACAGGACAGGGGGGATTGGAGCAGTACTTC. Drawing the rest from reference TRBV28 and TRBJ2-7, the complete variable domain is DVKVTQSSRYLVKRTGEKVFLECVQDMDHENMFWYRQDPGLGLRLIYFSYDVKMKEKGDIPEGYSVSREKKERFSLILESASTNQTSMYLCASTGQGGLEQYFGPGTRLTVT.